This TCR beta chain was captured in a study of early T cells in non-severe SARS-CoV-2 infection. Study at large: Bulk RNA from unsorted whole blood was sequenced; chains were unpaired.

Germline V lookup: CDR1 KGHDR, CDR2 SFDVKD. V was pared by 5 bases and J by 0 bases, with 2 bases of the junction left unmatched. This CDR3 is 15 amino acids long. TCRdb called the 5' RACE reads again in MiXCR, with one record for every CDR3 protein. The sample shows 25,000 to 30,000 distinct CDR3 sequences, about 4.5% of them seen only once. Source material: whole blood. The V gene is TRBV24-1, the J gene TRBJ2-3; 9 nucleotides agree with TRBD2. The source of this sequence is an adult who was a healthcare worker with PCR-confirmed SARS-CoV-2 infection or an uninfected control (not recorded which). CDR3: CATSGLAESTDTQYF. As DNA, the CDR3 is TGTGCCACCAGTGGACTAGCGGAAAGCACAGATACGCAGTATTTT.